This is a list of T cell receptor beta chains from one sample in a study of regulatory T cells in long-lasting Graves disease. TCRdb recomputed calls from the multiplex PCR reads with MiXCR, one row per CDR3 protein. The sample has roughly 520,000 distinct CDR3 sequences; approximately 12% are singletons. This sample was shared with a second study, whose subject was T cells in Graves' hyperthyroidism and ophthalmopathy.

The sequencing used peripheral blood mononuclear cells (PBMCs), collected at new diagnosis, from a patient treated with antithyroid drugs. These receptors all stem from a woman aged 30 to 39 with Graves disease. Both conserved end residues are part of each CDR3. The D gene is left open where the match is weak. Clone size is given for some rows only: seen once, a few or many times, or a class if the clone is expanded.

j_call d_call v_call clone_size cdr3_nt cdr3_aa
TRBJ1-2 TRBD1 TRBV18 many TGTGCCAGCTCACCATATCCCCGACAGGGCCGATACTATGGCTACACCTTC CASSPYPRQGRYYGYTF
TRBJ1-1 - TRBV11-2 many TGTGCCAGCAGCCCCTACACTGAAGCTTTCTTT CASSPYTEAFF
TRBJ1-2 - TRBV5-4 - TGTGCCAGCAGCTTCGGGGGAAGGTCTAACTATGGCTACACCTTC CASSFGGRSNYGYTF
TRBJ2-7 TRBD1 TRBV7-9 many TGTGCCAGCAGCTTCGGGACAGGGTACTACGAGCAGTACTTC CASSFGTGYYEQYF
TRBJ2-1 TRBD2 TRBV20-1 once TGCAGTGCTGTGACTAGCGGGAGGGCCTTGAATGAGCAGTTCTTC CSAVTSGRALNEQFF
TRBJ1-1 - TRBV28 many TGTGCCAGCAGTTTTCTACCCACTGAAGCTTTCTTT CASSFLPTEAFF
TRBJ2-2 - TRBV18 - TGTGCCAGCTCACCAACCGGAGCCGGGGAGCTGTTTTTT CASSPTGAGELFF
TRBJ2-4 - TRBV6-1 - TGTGCCAGCAGTACCCCGGGAATCTTCCTAGCCAAAAACATTCAGTACTTC CASSTPGIFLAKNIQYF
TRBJ1-1 - TRBV9 - TGTGCCAGCACCCCGGAGGGCAGGGTCGGACACACTGAAGCTTTCTTT CASTPEGRVGHTEAFF
TRBJ2-6 - TRBV6-2/TRBV6-3 - TGTGCCAGCAGTTATCGGGCTGTGTTGGCTCGTGGGGCCAACGTCCTGACTTTC CASSYRAVLARGANVLTF